The 32 T cell receptor beta chains in this list originate from one sample, sequenced in a study of neoadjuvant anti-PD-1 for oral cavity cancer. This table comes from immunoSEQ multiplex PCR, and its TCRdb copy is limited to in-frame clones, with some not included. Altogether over 10,000 clones are present, roughly 60% being singletons, with the ten largest covering 9% to 15%. The specimen comprised tumor tissue, sampled before nivolumab (anti-PD-1) treatment. The receptors here all came from a person aged 40 to 85 with oral cavity squamous cell carcinoma.

This clone has more than one count but fewer than ten. The chain is built from TRBV15 and TRBJ2-7; D is perhaps TRBD2 (5 bases). CDR1 is LNHNV and CDR2 is YYDKDF in the germline V gene (reference sequence). The CDR3 has 16 amino acids. V was shortened by 3 bases and J by 6 bases, with 21 bases between the two germline ends. The CDR3 DNA reads TGTGCCACCAGCAGTGGGGTCGGCGGGCTACGGGGCGAGCAGTACTTC. Encoded protein: CATSSGVGGLRGEQYF.

The rearrangement joins TRBV18 to TRBJ1-1; a weak D match, TRBD1 (6 bases). Germline CDR1 is KGHSH and CDR2 is LQKENI. Deletions cut 2 bases from V and 2 bases from J, with 15 bases between. The length of the CDR3 is 16 residues. In DNA form, the CDR3 reads TGTGCCAGCTCACCAAGGGGGGCACGAATAAACACTGAAGCTTTCTTT. Amino acid sequence: CASSPRGARINTEAFF.

The table lists this clone with a few counts. The chain links TRBV9 to TRBJ2-5; no clear D. This CDR3 comprises 12 residues. Germline CDR1 reads SGDLS; CDR2 reads YYNGEE. Between the trimmed V and J ends, which lost 4 bases and 3 bases, there was a span of 7 bases. This CDR3 reads CASSLSKETQYF. The CDR3 DNA sequence: TGTGCCAGCAGCCTGTCAAAAGAGACCCAGTACTTC.

This clone was counted a few times. The chain is built from TRBV29-1 and TRBJ2-3; the D is unclear. Germline lookup yields CDR1 SQVTM and CDR2 ANQGSEA. Between the trimmed V and J ends, which lost 7 bases and 4 bases, there was a span of 12 bases. The CDR3 length is 12 residues. CDR3 coding DNA: TGCAGCGCGAGGCCCAACGCAGATACGCAGTATTTT. It encodes CSARPNADTQYF.

Only a few counts were recorded for this clone. This chain connects TRBV2 to TRBJ2-5; 7 positions match TRBD2. V lost 6 bases and J lost 4; bases outside the gene matches: 8. The germline V gene encodes CDR1 SNHLY and CDR2 FYNNEI. The CDR3 is 14 residues long. CDR3 residues: CASSASPGGETQYF. CDR3 sequence (DNA): TGTGCCAGCAGCGCCTCCCCGGGAGGAGAGACCCAGTACTTC.

This chain links TRBV14 with TRBJ1-2, with D tentatively TRBD1 (6 bases). Germline V gene sequence: CDR1 SGHDN, CDR2 FVKESK. Trimming took 4 bases from V and 8 from J, leaving 20 bases between them. CDR3 length: 15 amino acids. In DNA, the CDR3 is TGTGCCAGCAGCCTCTCGGGGACACCCCTCGGAGGCTACACCTTC. Residues: CASSLSGTPLGGYTF. The full variable domain, completed using reference TRBV14 and TRBJ1-2, is EAGVTQFPSHSVIEKGQTVTLRCDPISGHDNLYWYRRVMGKEIKFLLHFVKESKQDESGMPNNRFLAERTGGTYSTLKVQPAELEDSGVYFCASSLSGTPLGGYTFGSGTRLTVV.

This clone is labeled medium-sized (0.01 to 0.1%). The CDR3 DNA reads TGTGCCAGCGACGGGCAGGGGGCTGGCTACACCTTC. This gives the protein CASDGQGAGYTF. V and J are TRBV2 and TRBJ1-2; 8 bases are shared with TRBD1. The CDR3 has 12 residues. The junction had 6 bases not matched to a gene; V was cut back by 8 bases and J by 7 bases. Germline CDR1 reads SNHLY; CDR2 reads FYNNEI.

The chain employs TRBV27 and TRBJ1-5; possible D gene TRBD1, 5 bases. V was cut by 1 base and J by 3 bases, with 7 bases left in between. The CDR3 length is 14 residues. Germline CDR1 reads MNHEY; CDR2 reads SMNVEV (reference sequence). The CDR3 nucleotides read TGTGCCAGCAGTTTATTGGGACCCAATCAGCCCCAGCATTTT. The encoded protein is CASSLLGPNQPQHF.

The rearrangement links TRBV15 to TRBJ2-3; TRBD2 matches 8 bases. The CDR3 consists of 18 residues. The germline gives CDR1 LNHNV, CDR2 YYDKDF (reference sequence). V was clipped by 0 bases and J by 3 bases; unmatched bases: 11. The CDR3 sequence: CATSRDQPYSGDTDTQYF. The CDR3 nucleotides are TGTGCCACCAGCAGAGATCAACCATATAGCGGGGATACAGATACGCAGTATTTT. Full variable domain (missing parts from reference TRBV15 and TRBJ2-3): DAMVIQNPRYQVTQFGKPVTLSCSQTLNHNVMYWYQQKSSQAPKLLFHYYDKDFNNEADTPDNFQSRRPNTSFCFLDIRSPGLGDTAMYLCATSRDQPYSGDTDTQYFGPGTRLTVL.

V and J are TRBV28 and TRBJ1-1; D is uncertain. Germline CDR1 and CDR2: MDHEN and SYDVKM. V was clipped by 6 bases and J by 0 bases, with 5 bases between them. The CDR3 has 12 residues. CDR3: CASSEMNTEAFF. The CDR3 DNA follows: TGTGCCAGCAGCGAGATGAACACTGAAGCTTTCTTT.

V is TRBV10-3 and J is TRBJ1-3, with D tentatively TRBD1 (5 bases). Germline values: CDR1 ENHRY, CDR2 SYGVKD. V lost 10 bases and J lost 0, with 13 bases in between. The CDR3 is made up of 14 amino acids. The CDR3 loop is CATGTPSSGNTIYF. The CDR3 DNA reads TGTGCCACCGGGACTCCGAGCTCTGGAAACACCATATATTTT.

The chain joins TRBV28 to TRBJ2-3; 9 nucleotides align to TRBD1. Germline V gene lookup returns CDR1 MDHEN and CDR2 SYDVKM. V was clipped by 6 bases and J by 5 bases; unmatched bases: 6. CDR3 length: 14 residues. This CDR3 is CASSSQGAGDTQYF. The CDR3, as DNA: TGTGCCAGCAGCTCACAGGGGGCTGGAGATACGCAGTATTTT.

This clone was seen only a few times. The J gene is TRBJ1-1, the V gene TRBV10-1; D is ambiguous. V was pared by 4 bases and J by 3 bases, with 12 bases between. Germline lookup yields CDR1 WNHNN and CDR2 SYGVQD (reference sequence). The CDR3 sequence is 14 residues long. The CDR3 protein is CASSADGWDTEAFF. DNA of the CDR3: TGCGCCAGCAGTGCCGACGGATGGGACACTGAAGCTTTCTTT.

This clone was recorded once. The gene calls are TRBV27 and TRBJ2-7; D call uncertain. CDR1 is MNHEY and CDR2 is SMNVEV in the germline V gene (reference sequence). The CDR3 runs 14 residues. The V end lost 2 bases, the J end lost 6 bases, and 14 bases lay between the germline ends. This CDR3 is CASSLKVLPGEQYF. CDR3 coding DNA: TGTGCCAGCAGTTTAAAAGTGTTACCTGGCGAGCAGTACTTC.

V gene TRBV19 combines with J gene TRBJ1-5, with D maybe TRBD1 (6 bases). The CDR3 sequence is 14 residues long. V gave up 3 bases and J gave up 2 bases, with 8 bases separating them. Germline V gene data show CDR1 as LNHDA and CDR2 as SQIVND (reference sequence). DNA of the CDR3: TGTGCCAGTAGTATCTCAGGGGGCAATCAGCCCCAGCATTTT. The encoded protein is CASSISGGNQPQHF.

The gene calls are TRBV2 and TRBJ2-1; 8 bases are a match to TRBD2. Germline CDR1 reads SNHLY; CDR2 reads FYNNEI. Trimming at V came to 6 bases and at J to 6 bases, leaving 1 base not matched to a gene. The CDR3 contains 12 residues. CDR3 amino acids: CASRREVNEQFF. In DNA form, the CDR3 reads TGTGCCAGCAGGCGGGAGGTCAATGAGCAGTTCTTC.

This clone was detected a few times. This chain links TRBV6-6 with TRBJ2-1; tentative D call: TRBD1 (6 bases). The V end was cut by 5 bases, the J end by 3 bases, with 14 bases between. The CDR3 is 15 residues long. In germline, CDR1 is MNHNY, CDR2 SVGAGI (reference sequence). The CDR3 protein is CASSQDSRIYNEQFF. CDR3 DNA: TGTGCCAGCAGTCAGGACAGCAGGATCTACAATGAGCAGTTCTTC.

This clone has more than one count but fewer than ten. The chain employs TRBV2 and TRBJ1-2, with D maybe TRBD1 (6 bases). This CDR3 is 13 amino acids long. Trimming shortened V by 6 bases and J by 4 bases, and 12 bases separated the two germline ends. The germline V gene encodes CDR1 SNHLY and CDR2 FYNNEI. In DNA, the CDR3 is TGTGCCAGCAGGGAGGGGACATTCTATGGCTACACCTTC. Translation: CASREGTFYGYTF.

The V and J genes are TRBV5-6 and TRBJ2-5; 10 bases map to TRBD2. Germline V gene data show CDR1 as SGHDT and CDR2 as YYEEEE. The CDR3 runs 15 residues. The J segment lost 5 bases and the V segment lost 5 bases, leaving 9 bases of the junction unmatched. CDR3 sequence reads: CASSYLAGVGETQYF. For the CDR3, the DNA is TGTGCCAGCAGTTATCTAGCGGGAGTTGGGGAGACCCAGTACTTC.

This chain joins TRBV6-6 and TRBJ1-2; a possible D gene is TRBD1 (5 bases). The CDR3 length is 15 residues. The V gene lost 2 bases and the J gene lost 7 bases, with 17 bases spanning the gap. CDR1 is MNHNY, CDR2 SVGAGI, per germline (reference sequence). The CDR3 spells CASSYGGGSGSGYTF. The DNA for the CDR3 is TGTGCCAGCAGTTACGGGGGAGGCTCGGGATCTGGCTACACCTTC.

The chain has TRBV6-5 and TRBJ1-4; D is unresolved. The V gene's germline CDR1 is MNHEY and CDR2 SVGAGI. This CDR3 region has 13 residues. V was shortened by 2 bases and J by 10 bases, with 11 bases between the two germline ends. The CDR3 region is CASSYTSGGKLFF. As DNA, the CDR3 is TGTGCCAGCAGTTACACCTCCGGAGGAAAACTGTTTTTT.

V usage is TRBV6-1 and J usage is TRBJ2-7; 10 bases are shared with TRBD2. The CDR3 is 14 amino acids. Looked up from germline, CDR1 is MNHNS and CDR2 is SASEGT. J lost 3 bases, V lost 10 bases, and 9 bases had no gene match. CDR3 sequence reads: CAILEREGLYEQYF. The DNA for the CDR3 is TGTGCCATACTTGAGCGGGAGGGCCTCTACGAGCAGTACTTC.

This clone is a singleton in its sample. V gene TRBV5-1 combines with J gene TRBJ2-1; 11 bases match TRBD2. Germline CDR1 and CDR2: SGHRS and YFSETQ. This CDR3 region has 13 residues. V was clipped by 4 bases and J by 9 bases; unmatched bases: 3. Here the CDR3 DNA reads TGCGCCAGCAGCATGGGGACTAGCGGTGAGCAGTTCTTC. It specifies CASSMGTSGEQFF.

This chain joins TRBV7-8 and TRBJ1-5; 8 nucleotides match TRBD1. Germline trimming cut 5 bases from V and 2 bases from J; bases unmatched to any gene: 5. Germline V gene sequence: CDR1 SGHVS, CDR2 FQNEAQ. CDR3 length: 15 amino acids. For the CDR3, the DNA is TGTGCCAGCAGCCGAGGGGGACAGGGCAATCAGCCCCAGCATTTT. Translating gives CASSRGGQGNQPQHF.

This clone is a singleton in its sample. V and J are TRBV9 and TRBJ2-3; D is uncertain. The germline V and J ends were trimmed by 3 bases and 6 bases, with 8 bases remaining between them. This CDR3 contains 12 residues. CDR1 is SGDLS, CDR2 YYNGEE, per germline. In DNA form, the CDR3 reads TGTGCCAGCAGCGCCATACAGGATACGCAGTATTTT. Protein: CASSAIQDTQYF.

In its sample, this clone was seen a few times. The genes are TRBV20-1 and TRBJ1-2, with D unclear. V lost 1 base and J 8 bases, leaving 5 bases between the germline ends. This CDR3 has 10 amino acids. Germline V gene lookup returns CDR1 DFQATT and CDR2 SNEGSKA (reference sequence). CDR3 amino acids: CSARVYGYTF. The CDR3, as DNA: TGCAGTGCTAGAGTCTACGGCTACACCTTC.

This clone rates as medium-sized. In nucleotides, the CDR3 is TGCGCCAGCAGCCGGTCTGGGTTAGCGGGAGACCCCAATGAGCAGTTCTTC. Translating it yields CASSRSGLAGDPNEQFF. The rearrangement uses TRBV4-1 and TRBJ2-1; 9 bases are a match to TRBD2. V gave up 4 bases and J gave up 6 bases; unmatched junction bases: 13. This CDR3 comprises 17 residues. Germline V gene lookup returns CDR1 MGHRA and CDR2 YSYEKL.

This sequence joins TRBV28 and TRBJ2-5; possible D gene TRBD1, 6 bases. The CDR3 is 14 amino acids. The V end lost 6 bases, the J end lost 1 base, and 12 bases lay between the germline ends. Germline CDR1 and CDR2: MDHEN and SYDVKM. CDR3 bases: TGTGCCAGCAGGGACAGCAACCCCCAAGAGACCCAGTACTTC. It yields the protein CASRDSNPQETQYF.

The sample holds a few counts of this clone. This chain uses TRBV5-4 with TRBJ1-4; D call uncertain. Trimming pared 0 bases from V and 0 bases from J, leaving 9 bases between. Germline loops: CDR1 SGHNT, CDR2 YYREEE (reference sequence). The CDR3 is 16 residues long. The CDR3 here is CASSLAGQATNEKLFF. Written as DNA, the CDR3 is TGTGCCAGCAGCTTGGCCGGTCAGGCAACTAATGAAAAACTGTTTTTT.

This rearrangement joins TRBV7-6 to TRBJ2-1; D call uncertain. From germline, CDR1 is SGHVS and CDR2 FNYEAQ. Trimming removed 1 base at V and 3 bases at J, with 10 bases between. The CDR3 totals 15 residues. The CDR3 loop is CASSLDSYSYNEQFF. In DNA, the CDR3 is TGTGCCAGCAGCTTAGACTCCTATAGCTACAATGAGCAGTTCTTC.

The chain is built from TRBV19 and TRBJ2-5; TRBD2 matches 11 bases. Trimming took 3 bases from V and 0 from J; bases not matched to a gene: 6. Germline V lookup: CDR1 LNHDA, CDR2 SQIVND (reference sequence). This CDR3 region has 17 residues. CDR3 loop: CASSMRPGLADQETQYF. CDR3 sequence (DNA): TGTGCCAGTAGTATGAGACCGGGACTAGCGGACCAAGAGACCCAGTACTTC.

The chain employs TRBV4-1 and TRBJ2-1; TRBD2 might be the D (8 bases). Germline values: CDR1 MGHRA, CDR2 YSYEKL. Trimming cost V 2 bases and J 6 bases, with 17 bases left between them. There are 16 residues in the CDR3. This chain's CDR3 is CASSQPGGLGLNEQFF. CDR3 in DNA: TGCGCCAGCAGCCAACCAGGGGGACTAGGGCTCAATGAGCAGTTCTTC.